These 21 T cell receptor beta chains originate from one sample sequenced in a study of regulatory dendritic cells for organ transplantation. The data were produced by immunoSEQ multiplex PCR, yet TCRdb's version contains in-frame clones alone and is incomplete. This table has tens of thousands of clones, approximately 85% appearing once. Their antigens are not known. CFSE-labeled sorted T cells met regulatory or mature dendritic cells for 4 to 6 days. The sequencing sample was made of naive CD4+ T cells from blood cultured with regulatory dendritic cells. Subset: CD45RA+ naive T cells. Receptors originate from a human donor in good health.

Here the CDR3 reads CASSLGGDSYEQYF. The CDR3 nucleotides read TGCGCCAGCAGCCTCGGGGGGGACTCCTACGAGCAGTACTTC. The chain has TRBV5-1 and TRBJ2-7, with TRBD2 identical over 8 bases. The CDR3 runs to 14 residues. The junction had 3 bases not matched to a gene; V was cut back by 4 bases and J by 0 bases. Per germline, CDR1 SGHRS and CDR2 YFSETQ. The full variable domain, with the rest looked up from reference TRBV5-1 and TRBJ2-7, is KAGVTQTPRYLIKTRGQQVTLSCSPISGHRSVSWYQQTPGQGLQFLFEYFSETQRNKGNFPGRFSGRQFSNSRSEMNVSTLELGDSALYLCASSLGGDSYEQYFGPGTRLTVT.

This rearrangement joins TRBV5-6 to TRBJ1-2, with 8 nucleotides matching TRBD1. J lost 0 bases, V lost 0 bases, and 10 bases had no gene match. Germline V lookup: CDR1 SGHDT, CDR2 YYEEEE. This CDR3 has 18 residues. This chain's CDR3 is CASSLADRAWYSNYGYTF. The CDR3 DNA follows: TGTGCCAGCAGCTTGGCGGACAGGGCATGGTATTCTAACTATGGCTACACCTTC.

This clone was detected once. CDR3 protein: CASSGRAGLAKNIQYF. The CDR3 DNA reads TGTGCCAGCAGTGGACGAGCGGGACTAGCCAAAAACATTCAGTACTTC. The chain couples TRBV6-1 to TRBJ2-4; TRBD2 agrees at 7 bases. The CDR3 contains 16 residues. The junction had 6 bases not matched to a gene; V was cut back by 4 bases and J by 0 bases. The germline gives CDR1 MNHNS, CDR2 SASEGT.

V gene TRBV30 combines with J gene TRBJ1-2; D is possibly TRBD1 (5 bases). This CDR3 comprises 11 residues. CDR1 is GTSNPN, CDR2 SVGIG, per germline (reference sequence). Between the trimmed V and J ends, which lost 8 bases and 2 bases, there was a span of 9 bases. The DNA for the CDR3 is TGTGCCGAGGGACTCAACTATGGCTACACCTTC. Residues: CAEGLNYGYTF.

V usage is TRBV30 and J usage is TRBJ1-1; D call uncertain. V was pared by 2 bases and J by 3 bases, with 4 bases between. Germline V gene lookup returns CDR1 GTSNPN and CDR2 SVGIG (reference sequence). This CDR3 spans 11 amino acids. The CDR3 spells CAWSRYTEAFF. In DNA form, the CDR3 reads TGTGCCTGGAGTAGGTACACTGAAGCTTTCTTT.

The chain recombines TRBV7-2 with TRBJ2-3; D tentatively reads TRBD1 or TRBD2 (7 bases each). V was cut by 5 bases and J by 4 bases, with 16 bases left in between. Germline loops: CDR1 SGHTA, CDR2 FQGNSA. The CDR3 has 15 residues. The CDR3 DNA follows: TGTGCCAGCAGCACGACAGGGAGGGGCCCAGATACGCAGTATTTT. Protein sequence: CASSTTGRGPDTQYF.

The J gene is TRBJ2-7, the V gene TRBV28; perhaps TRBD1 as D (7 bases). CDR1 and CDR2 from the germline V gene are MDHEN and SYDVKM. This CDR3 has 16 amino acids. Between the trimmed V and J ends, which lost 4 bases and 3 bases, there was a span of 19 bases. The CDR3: CASSSRGPDRDYEQYF. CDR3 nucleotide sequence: TGTGCCAGCAGTTCCCGGGGGCCCGACAGGGACTACGAGCAGTACTTC.

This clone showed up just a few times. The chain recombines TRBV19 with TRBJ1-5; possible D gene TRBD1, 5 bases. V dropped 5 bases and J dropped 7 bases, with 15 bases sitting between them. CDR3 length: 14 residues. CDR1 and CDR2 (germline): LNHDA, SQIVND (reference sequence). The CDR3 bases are TGTGCCAGTAGTGCCAGGGTCGCCCGGCAGCCCCAGCATTTT. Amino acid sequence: CASSARVARQPQHF.

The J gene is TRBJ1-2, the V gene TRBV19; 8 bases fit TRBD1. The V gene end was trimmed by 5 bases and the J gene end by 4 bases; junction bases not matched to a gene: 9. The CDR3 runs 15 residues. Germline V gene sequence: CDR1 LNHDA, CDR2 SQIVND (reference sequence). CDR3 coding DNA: TGTGCCAGTAGTTCCTACTTTGGACAGGGCTATGGCTACACCTTC. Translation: CASSSYFGQGYGYTF.

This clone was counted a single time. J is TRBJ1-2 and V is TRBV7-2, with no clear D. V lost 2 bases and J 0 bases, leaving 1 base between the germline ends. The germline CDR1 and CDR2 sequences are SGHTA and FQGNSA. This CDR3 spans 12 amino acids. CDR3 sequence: CASSLTNYGYTF. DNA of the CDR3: TGTGCCAGCAGCTTAACTAACTATGGCTACACCTTC.

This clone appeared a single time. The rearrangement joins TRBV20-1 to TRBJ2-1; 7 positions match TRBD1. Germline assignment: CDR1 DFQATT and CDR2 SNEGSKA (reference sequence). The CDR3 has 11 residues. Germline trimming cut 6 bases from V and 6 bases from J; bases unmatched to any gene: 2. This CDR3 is CSAHRGNEQFF. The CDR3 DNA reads TGCAGTGCGCACAGGGGCAATGAGCAGTTCTTC.

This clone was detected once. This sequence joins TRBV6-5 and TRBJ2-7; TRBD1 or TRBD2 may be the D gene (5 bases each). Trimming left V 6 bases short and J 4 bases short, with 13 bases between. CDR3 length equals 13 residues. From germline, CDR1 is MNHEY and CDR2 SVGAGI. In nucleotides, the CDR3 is TGTGCCAGCAGCCGGGGCCGCATTTACGAGCAGTACTTC. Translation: CASSRGRIYEQYF.

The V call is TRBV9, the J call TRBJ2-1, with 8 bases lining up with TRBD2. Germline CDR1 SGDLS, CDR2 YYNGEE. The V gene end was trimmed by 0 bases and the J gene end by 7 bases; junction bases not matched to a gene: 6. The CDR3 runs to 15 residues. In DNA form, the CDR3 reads TGTGCCAGCAGCGTAGCCGGGGGGGCCGGGAATGAGCAGTTCTTC. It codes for CASSVAGGAGNEQFF. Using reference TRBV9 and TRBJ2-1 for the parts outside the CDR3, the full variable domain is DSGVTQTPKHLITATGQRVTLRCSPRSGDLSVYWYQQSLDQGLQFLIQYYNGEERAKGNILERFSAQQFPDLHSELNLSSLELGDSALYFCASSVAGGAGNEQFFGPGTRLTVL.

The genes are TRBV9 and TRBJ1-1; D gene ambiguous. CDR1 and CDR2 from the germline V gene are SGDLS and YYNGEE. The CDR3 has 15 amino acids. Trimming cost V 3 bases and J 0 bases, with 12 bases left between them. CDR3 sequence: CASSAGPRMNTEAFF. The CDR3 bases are TGTGCCAGCAGCGCCGGGCCCCGTATGAACACTGAAGCTTTCTTT.

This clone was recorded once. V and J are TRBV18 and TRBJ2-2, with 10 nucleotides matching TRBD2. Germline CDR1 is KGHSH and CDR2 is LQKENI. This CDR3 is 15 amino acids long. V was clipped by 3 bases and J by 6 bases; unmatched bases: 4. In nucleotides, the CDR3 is TGTGCCAGCTCACCGAGTAGCGGGAGGCCCGGGGAGCTGTTTTTT. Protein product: CASSPSSGRPGELFF.

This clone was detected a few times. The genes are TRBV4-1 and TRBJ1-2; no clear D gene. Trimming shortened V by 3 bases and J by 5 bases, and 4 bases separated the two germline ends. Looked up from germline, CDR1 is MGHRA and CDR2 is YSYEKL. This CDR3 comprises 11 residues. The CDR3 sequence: CASSQGYGYTF. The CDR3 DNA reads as TGCGCCAGCAGCCAGGGATATGGCTACACCTTC.

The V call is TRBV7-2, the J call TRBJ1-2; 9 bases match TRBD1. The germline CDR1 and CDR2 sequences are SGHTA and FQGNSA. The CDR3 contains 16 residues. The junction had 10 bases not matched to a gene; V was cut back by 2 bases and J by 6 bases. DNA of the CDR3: TGTGCCAGCAGCTTAATAGGGACAGGGTTAACTGATGGCTACACCTTC. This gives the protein CASSLIGTGLTDGYTF.

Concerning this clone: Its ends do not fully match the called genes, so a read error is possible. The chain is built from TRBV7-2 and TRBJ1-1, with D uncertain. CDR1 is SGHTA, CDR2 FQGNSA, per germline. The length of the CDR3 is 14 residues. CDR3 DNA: TGTGCCAGCAGCCCCGCCCCTCCGCAGGCCACGAGATTTTTT. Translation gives CASSPAPPQATRFF.

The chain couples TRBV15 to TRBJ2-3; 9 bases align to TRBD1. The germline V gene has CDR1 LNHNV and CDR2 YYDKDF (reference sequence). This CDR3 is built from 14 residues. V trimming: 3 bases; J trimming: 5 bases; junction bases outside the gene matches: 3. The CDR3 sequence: CATSRDRGGDTQYF. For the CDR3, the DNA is TGTGCCACCAGCAGGGACAGGGGAGGAGATACGCAGTATTTT.

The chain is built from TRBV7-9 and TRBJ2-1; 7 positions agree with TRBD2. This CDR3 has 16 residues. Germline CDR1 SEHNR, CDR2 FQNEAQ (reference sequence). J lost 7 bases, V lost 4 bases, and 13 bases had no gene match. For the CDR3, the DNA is TGTGCCAGCAGCTCTCTCCGCTGGGACTATCGGAATGAGCAGTTCTTC. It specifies CASSSLRWDYRNEQFF.

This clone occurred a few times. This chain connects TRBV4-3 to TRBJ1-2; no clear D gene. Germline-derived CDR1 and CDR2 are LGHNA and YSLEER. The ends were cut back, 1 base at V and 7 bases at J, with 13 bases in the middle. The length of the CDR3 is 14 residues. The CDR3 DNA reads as TGCGCCAGCAGCCAAGTCCGGGGAGCGGGTGGCTACACCTTC. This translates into CASSQVRGAGGYTF.